This T cell receptor (beta chain) came from a study of T cell changes during pregnancy in multiple sclerosis. CDR1 is SGHNT, CDR2 YENEEA, per germline. V was shortened by 4 bases and J by 6 bases, with 5 bases between the two germline ends. The CDR3 extends over 11 amino acids. Sequenced by immunoSEQ multiplex PCR; TCRdb stores in-frame clones only, minus some. The profile shows some 77,000 clones, about 93% of them singletons. The sequenced sample was peripheral blood, obtained after pregnancy. The origin of this receptor is a female donor in good health, enrolled as a control in a pregnancy study. The rearrangement joins TRBV11-3 to TRBJ2-3, with D possibly being TRBD2 (5 bases). The CDR3 loop reads CASSSGDTQYF. The CDR3 coding sequence is TGTGCCAGCAGCTCGGGGGATACGCAGTATTTT.